The present entry profiles one T cell receptor (beta chain) with its context. The protocol was immunoSEQ multiplex PCR, while the TCRdb copy is restricted to in-frame clones and leaves out a portion. The sample has around 230,000 clones, about 81% seen once. The entry originates in a study of blood T cell repertoires in COVID-19. Study-level background: PBMCs, B-cell-depleted T cells, or T cells were the source of the cDNA or gDNA that made up the material.

Germline trimming cut 3 bases from V and 2 bases from J; bases unmatched to any gene: 2. Germline V gene sequence: CDR1 SGDLS, CDR2 YYNGEE. The CDR3 spans 14 residues. This chain links TRBV9 with TRBJ1-5, with TRBD1 matching over 7 bases. The sequencing sample was made of PBMCs or T cells enriched from blood (not recorded which). The sequence came from a middle-aged man who had recovered from COVID-19. CDR3 sequence reads: CASSEGTGNQPQHF. DNA for the CDR3: TGTGCCAGCAGCGAGGGGACAGGCAATCAGCCCCAGCATTTT.